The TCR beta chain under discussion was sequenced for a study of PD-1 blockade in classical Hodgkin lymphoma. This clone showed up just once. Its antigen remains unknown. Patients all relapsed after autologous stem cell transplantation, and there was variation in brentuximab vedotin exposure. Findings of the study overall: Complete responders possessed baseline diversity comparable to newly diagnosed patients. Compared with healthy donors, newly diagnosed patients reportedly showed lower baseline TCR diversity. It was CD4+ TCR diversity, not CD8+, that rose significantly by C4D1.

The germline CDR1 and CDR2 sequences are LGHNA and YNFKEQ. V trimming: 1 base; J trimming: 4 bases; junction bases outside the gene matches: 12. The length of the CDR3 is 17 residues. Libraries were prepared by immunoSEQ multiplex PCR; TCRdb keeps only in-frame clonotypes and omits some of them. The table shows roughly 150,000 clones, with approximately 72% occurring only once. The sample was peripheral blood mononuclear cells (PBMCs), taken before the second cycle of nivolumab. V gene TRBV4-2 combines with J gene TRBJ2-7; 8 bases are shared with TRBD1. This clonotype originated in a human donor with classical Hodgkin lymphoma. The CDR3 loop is CASSQGQQQGVGYEQYF. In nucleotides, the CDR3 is TGTGCCAGCAGCCAAGGCCAGCAACAGGGGGTCGGGTACGAGCAGTACTTC.